The 4 T cell receptor beta chains below all came from one sample that was sequenced in a study of CD8 T cells in ankylosing spondylitis. General study points: Seven to nine highly homologous variants formed a TCR beta motif that appeared characteristic of ankylosing spondylitis blood.

For these receptors, no antigen is known. TCRdb itself ran the 5' RACE reads through MiXCR, one entry per CDR3 protein. The sample carries about 840,000 distinct CDR3 sequences, about an eighth recorded once. Sequencing was carried out using blood, either unsorted or a sorted T cell fraction (not recorded which). Receptor source: a male donor with ankylosing spondylitis.

This clonotype was seen ten or more times. CDR3 DNA: TGTGCCAGCAGTTCCCCAGCGGGAGGAGGCTACGAGCAGTACTTC. It specifies CASSSPAGGGYEQYF. The chain has TRBV28 and TRBJ2-7, with 9 bases matching TRBD2. Trimming took 4 bases from V and 3 from J; bases not matched to a gene: 7. The CDR3 is 15 residues long. Germline V lookup: CDR1 MDHEN, CDR2 SYDVKM.

The chain recombines TRBV20-1 with TRBJ2-2; tentative D call: TRBD2 (6 bases). V lost 4 bases, J lost 5 bases, and 11 bases lay in between. The germline V gene encodes CDR1 DFQATT and CDR2 SNEGSKA (reference sequence). There are 13 residues in the CDR3. Here the CDR3 DNA reads TGCAGTGCTACCCCTGGGAGGACCGGGGAGCTGTTTTTT. This translates into CSATPGRTGELFF.

This clonotype came up a few times. V usage is TRBV10-3 and J usage is TRBJ2-5, with 12 nucleotides matching TRBD2. Germline assignment: CDR1 ENHRY and CDR2 SYGVKD. The CDR3 totals 12 residues. Germline trimming cut 8 bases from V and 5 bases from J; bases unmatched to any gene: 0. The CDR3 coding sequence is TGTGCCATCGGGACTAGCGGGGAGACCCAGTACTTC. Protein sequence: CAIGTSGETQYF.

The V gene is TRBV18, the J gene TRBJ2-7; D remains unclear. Germline V CDR1 and CDR2: KGHSH, LQKENI. V lost 3 bases to trimming and J lost 6 bases, with 12 bases between them. The CDR3 has 13 residues. The CDR3 region has the DNA TGTGCCAGCTCACCTTCCCTAGATTTCGAGCAGTACTTC. This sequence encodes CASSPSLDFEQYF.